Listed below are T cell receptor beta chains from one sample, sequenced in a study of cytomegalovirus exposure and HLA in healthy donors. Libraries were prepared by immunoSEQ multiplex PCR; TCRdb keeps only in-frame clonotypes and omits some of them. The sample lists 110,000 to 150,000 clones, around four fifths seen once, with 2% to 2.5% in the top ten. The sequenced sample consisted of PBMCs. These receptors came from a boy younger than 10 in good health and CMV-seronegative. The CDR3 runs from the conserved cysteine through the conserved F or W. Fields, in order: D gene, V gene, clone size, J gene, CDR3 DNA, CDR3 protein. D genes are given only for firm matches. Some rows have no size entry. The others give once, few or many, or a class for an expanded clone.

>TRBD1|TRBV13|.|TRBJ2-5
TGTGCCAGCTCACGGACAGGGGGAGAGACCCAGTACTTC
CASSRTGGETQYF
>.|TRBV18|.|TRBJ1-2
TGTGCCAGCTCACCTCTCCCAGCGGGTCACGGAGGACTTTCCTATGGCTACACCTTC
CASSPLPAGHGGLSYGYTF
>TRBD1|TRBV6-5|.|TRBJ1-1
TGTGCCAGCAGTATGACAGGGGTAATGAACACTGAAGCTTTCTTT
CASSMTGVMNTEAFF
>TRBD2|TRBV30|.|TRBJ2-1
TGTGCCTGGAGTAACCCCCCGGGACTAGCGGGGGGAGAGCAGTTCTTC
CAWSNPPGLAGGEQFF
>TRBD1|TRBV5-1|.|TRBJ2-1
TGCGCCAGCAAACAGGGGGACTCCTACAATGAGCAGTTCTTC
CASKQGDSYNEQFF
>TRBD2|TRBV7-9|.|TRBJ2-3
TGTGCCAGCAGCTGGACTAGCGGGGACACAGATACGCAGTATTTT
CASSWTSGDTDTQYF
>.|TRBV5-1|.|TRBJ1-1
TGCGCCAGCAGCGCGACAGAGAACACTGAAGCTTTCTTT
CASSATENTEAFF
>TRBD1|TRBV5-1|.|TRBJ2-1
TGCGCCAGCAGCTACACGACAGGGACCCCCTACAATGAGCAGTTCTTC
CASSYTTGTPYNEQFF
>.|TRBV9|.|TRBJ1-2
TGTGCCAGCAGCGTCTCTGACTATGGCTACACCTTC
CASSVSDYGYTF
>.|TRBV6-5|.|TRBJ1-2
TGTGCCAGCAGTCCTAAACTCTACTATGGCTACACCTTC
CASSPKLYYGYTF
>.|TRBV29-1|.|TRBJ2-5
TGCAGCGTTGAACGGGGTGAAGAGACCCAGTACTTC
CSVERGEETQYF
>TRBD1|TRBV28|.|TRBJ1-5
TGTGCCAGCAGTCACACAACCGGACAGGGCAATCAGCCCCAGCATTTT
CASSHTTGQGNQPQHF
>TRBD2|TRBV4-3|few|TRBJ2-2
TGCGCCAGCAGCCTTGGGACTAGCGGGAGTCCTAACACCGGGGAGCTGTTTTTT
CASSLGTSGSPNTGELFF